These 8 T cell receptor beta chains originate from one sample sequenced in a study of shared clonotypes between healthy human individuals (dated by TCRdb to about 2020). The library was produced with the immunoSEQ multiplex PCR assay. TCRdb holds this immuneACCESS table with in-frame rearrangements only. Some clones are missing; in checked studies, unresolved V genes explain under half, and the rest has no known cause. Present in this sample are more than 2,000,000 clones, approximately 94% of which were seen just once. Over 0.12% of the sample lies in the top ten. The sequenced material came from naive CD4+ T cells sorted from blood. What this sample's cell subset or site label stands for: CD45RA+ positively selected. Receptor source: a man aged 18 to 29 in good health.

The chain recombines TRBV19 with TRBJ1-1, with TRBD1 matching 10 bases. The ends lost 1 base at V and 1 base at J; junction bases unmatched: 3. CDR3 length: 16 amino acids. Germline CDR1 LNHDA, CDR2 SQIVND (reference sequence). Written as DNA, the CDR3 is TGTGCCAGTAGTATAGGGACAGGGGGGCAGAACACTGAAGCTTTCTTT. Translation gives CASSIGTGGQNTEAFF.

The chain has TRBV9 and TRBJ2-7; D tentatively fits TRBD1 or TRBD2 (5 bases each). V lost 8 bases to trimming and J lost 9 bases, with 24 bases between them. This CDR3 contains 14 residues. Germline V gene lookup returns CDR1 SGDLS and CDR2 YYNGEE. The CDR3, as DNA: TGTGCCAGTACCGCGGGCGCAGGGTCTACGATGCAGTACTTC. Translation gives CASTAGAGSTMQYF.

This chain connects TRBV10-3 to TRBJ1-4, with unresolved D. CDR1 and CDR2 from the germline V gene are ENHRY and SYGVKD. Trimming removed 8 bases at V and 5 bases at J, with 9 bases between. The CDR3 consists of 12 residues. CDR3 in amino acids: CAIGDPNEKLFF. The CDR3 DNA sequence: TGTGCCATCGGAGATCCCAATGAAAAACTGTTTTTT.

As to this clone: Distinct nucleotide sequences in the sample also encode this CDR3. This sequence joins TRBV6-5 and TRBJ1-2; the D gene is possibly TRBD1 (6 bases). Per germline, CDR1 MNHEY and CDR2 SVGAGI. There are 14 residues in the CDR3. With 3 bases removed from V and 4 bases from J, the gap between germline ends came to 12 bases. CDR3 in DNA: TGTGCCAGCAGTTATGGGGGCCTAAGCTATGGCTACACCTTC. As protein: CASSYGGLSYGYTF.

This chain joins TRBV7-2 and TRBJ2-5; 9 bases align to TRBD1. Germline V lookup: CDR1 SGHTA, CDR2 FQGNSA. This CDR3 has 13 residues. Trimming at V came to 1 base and at J to 10 bases, leaving 4 bases not matched to a gene. For the CDR3, the DNA is TGTGCCAGCAGCTTAGTTACAGGGGGCAACCAGTACTTC. Its translation is CASSLVTGGNQYF. Together with reference TRBV7-2 and TRBJ2-5, the CDR3 gives the full variable domain: GAGVSQSPSNKVTEKGKDVELRCDPISGHTALYWYRQSLGQGLEFLIYFQGNSAPDKSGLPSDRFSAERTGGSVSTLTIQRTQQEDSAVYLCASSLVTGGNQYFGPGTRLLVL.

The chain employs TRBV5-1 and TRBJ2-1; TRBD1 agrees at 10 bases. This CDR3 contains 16 residues. The V gene's germline CDR1 is SGHRS and CDR2 YFSETQ. V shed 1 base, J shed 6 bases, and the junction held 7 bases outside the gene matches. This chain's CDR3 is CASSLSPGQGPNEQFF. CDR3 bases: TGCGCCAGCAGCTTGTCGCCGGGACAGGGGCCCAATGAGCAGTTCTTC.

The J gene is TRBJ1-6, the V gene TRBV5-6; perhaps TRBD1 as D (5 bases). This CDR3 spans 16 amino acids. The germline gives CDR1 SGHDT, CDR2 YYEEEE. V was shortened by 0 bases and J by 0 bases, with 7 bases between the two germline ends. In DNA form, the CDR3 reads TGTGCCAGCAGCTTGGGGCAGGGCTCCTATAATTCACCCCTCCACTTT. Protein: CASSLGQGSYNSPLHF. Using reference TRBV5-6 and TRBJ1-6 for the parts outside the CDR3, the full variable domain is DAGVTQSPTHLIKTRGQQVTLRCSPKSGHDTVSWYQQALGQGPQFIFQYYEEEERQRGNFPDRFSGHQFPNYSSELNVNALLLGDSALYLCASSLGQGSYNSPLHFGNGTRLTVT.

This clone appeared once. The V call is TRBV6-1, the J call TRBJ1-1; 7 bases agree with TRBD1. CDR3 length equals 15 residues. Germline V gene data show CDR1 as MNHNS and CDR2 as SASEGT. The ends lost 4 bases at V and 7 bases at J; junction bases unmatched: 12. Here the CDR3 reads CASSAQGFLPGEAFF. The CDR3 nucleotides read TGTGCCAGCAGTGCACAGGGGTTCCTACCCGGTGAAGCTTTCTTT.